This section outlines one TCR beta chain sequence together with its context. The record originates from a study of CD8 T cells in Susac syndrome. The CDR3 consists of 11 residues. The germline gives CDR1 SQVTM, CDR2 ANQGSEA. V dropped 1 base and J dropped 8 bases, with 8 bases sitting between them. The RNA input was roughly 0.45 to 1 ug, and it was reverse transcribed with random hexamers. Amplification of TCR beta CDR3 used immunoSEQ multiplex PCR across 54 Vbeta and 13 Jbeta. TCRdb re-derived calls from the immunoSEQ multiplex PCR reads in MiXCR, one entry per CDR3 protein. The sample lists about 140,000 distinct CDR3 sequences, approximately 95% occurring once.

This receptor was identified in a human donor with multiple sclerosis. Material: CD4+ T cells from PBMCs. The chain couples TRBV29-1 to TRBJ1-1; D is undetermined. Here the CDR3 DNA reads TGCAGCGTTGAAGGCAGGAGCGAAGCTTTCTTT. Translating it yields CSVEGRSEAFF. Variable domain in full (rest from reference TRBV29-1 and TRBJ1-1): SAVISQKPSRDICQRGTSLTIQCQVDSQVTMMFWYRQQPGQSLTLIATANQGSEATYESGFVIDKFPISRPNLTFSTLTVSNMSPEDSSIYLCSVEGRSEAFFGQGTRLTVV.